This T cell receptor (beta chain) was profiled in a study of OX40 agonist ivuxolimab in advanced cancers. Study-level information: Those treated in dose escalation had hepatocellular carcinoma, melanoma, renal cell cancer or head and neck cancer.

The CDR3 covers 15 residues. Trimming took off 3 bases at V and 9 bases at J, with 19 bases between the two ends. Per germline, CDR1 SGHDT and CDR2 YYEEEE. Using immunoSEQ multiplex PCR, the repertoire was profiled, and TCRdb retains in-frame clones only, with some absent. Of around 29,000 clones in the sample, 85% were seen once. Anyone with autoimmune disease history or systemic immunosuppression was excluded. The chain uses TRBV5-6 and TRBJ2-4; D is possibly TRBD2 (6 bases). The material sequenced was CD4+ or CD8+ T cells sorted from blood, taken in a trial of the OX40 agonist ivuxolimab. This TCR was recovered from an adult with an advanced solid tumor such as melanoma, head and neck, liver or kidney cancer. The CDR3 DNA reads as TGTGCCAGCAGCTCCGGGGACGGGGGAGTGGTCATTCAGTACTTC. Amino acids: CASSSGDGGVVIQYF. Drawing the rest from reference TRBV5-6 and TRBJ2-4, the complete variable domain is DAGVTQSPTHLIKTRGQQVTLRCSPKSGHDTVSWYQQALGQGPQFIFQYYEEEERQRGNFPDRFSGHQFPNYSSELNVNALLLGDSALYLCASSSGDGGVVIQYFGAGTRLSVL.